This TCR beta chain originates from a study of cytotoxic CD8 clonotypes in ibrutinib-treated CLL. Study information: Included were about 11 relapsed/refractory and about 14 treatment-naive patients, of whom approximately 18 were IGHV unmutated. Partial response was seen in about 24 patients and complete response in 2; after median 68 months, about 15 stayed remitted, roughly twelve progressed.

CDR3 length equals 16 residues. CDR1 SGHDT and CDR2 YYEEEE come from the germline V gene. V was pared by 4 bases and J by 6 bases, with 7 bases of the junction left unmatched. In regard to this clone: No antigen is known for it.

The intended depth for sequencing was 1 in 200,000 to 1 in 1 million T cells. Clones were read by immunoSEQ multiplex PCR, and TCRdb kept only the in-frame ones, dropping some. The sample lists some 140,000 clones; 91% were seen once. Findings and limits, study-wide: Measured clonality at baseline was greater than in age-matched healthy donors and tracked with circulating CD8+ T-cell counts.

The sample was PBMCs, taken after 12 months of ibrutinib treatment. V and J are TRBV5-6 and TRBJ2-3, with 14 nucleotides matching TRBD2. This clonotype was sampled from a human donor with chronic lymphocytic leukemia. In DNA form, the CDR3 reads TGTGCCAGCAGCCCGACTAGCGGGAGGGCCGGCGATACGCAGTATTTT. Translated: CASSPTSGRAGDTQYF.